The 18 T cell receptor beta chains presented below share a single source sample, sequenced in a study of blood T cell repertoires in COVID-19. The assay was immunoSEQ multiplex PCR, and TCRdb's table has in-frame clones only and misses some. The data contain hundreds of thousands of clones, around 89% of them singletons. The material sequenced was PBMCs or T cells enriched from blood (not recorded which). These receptors all come from a man aged 50 or older who had been exposed to COVID-19.

CDR3 sequence reads: CASSIDGGSSTDTQYF. The CDR3 DNA reads TGTGCCAGTAGTATAGATGGGGGGTCGAGCACAGATACGCAGTATTTT. The J gene is TRBJ2-3, the V gene TRBV19; D possibly corresponds to TRBD2 (6 bases). The CDR3 contains 16 residues. Germline V CDR1 and CDR2: LNHDA, SQIVND (reference sequence). V lost 0 bases, J lost 0 bases, and 10 bases lay in between.

The chain combines TRBV7-9 with TRBJ2-1; 9 bases are shared with TRBD2. Trimming at V came to 5 bases and at J to 3 bases, leaving 5 bases not matched to a gene. The CDR3 consists of 15 residues. Germline loops: CDR1 SEHNR, CDR2 FQNEAQ (reference sequence). The CDR3 loop is CASSPGTSFYNEQFF. In nucleotides, the CDR3 is TGTGCCAGCAGCCCCGGGACTAGCTTCTACAATGAGCAGTTCTTC.

The genes are TRBV11-2 and TRBJ2-6; weak D call: TRBD1 (6 bases). The CDR3 extends over 15 amino acids. Looked up from germline, CDR1 is SGHAT and CDR2 is FQNNGV. Trimming removed 3 bases at V and 0 bases at J, with 6 bases between. The CDR3, as DNA: TGTGCCAGCAGCTTGGACAGCTCTGGGGCCAACGTCCTGACTTTC. It translates to CASSLDSSGANVLTF.

This sequence joins TRBV4-1 and TRBJ1-1; weak D call: TRBD1 (5 bases). CDR1 and CDR2 from the germline V gene are MGHRA and YSYEKL. The CDR3 is 15 residues long. V lost 5 bases to trimming and J lost 3 bases, with 16 bases between them. The chain's CDR3 is CASSIREGGDTEAFF. The CDR3 DNA sequence: TGCGCCAGCAGCATCAGGGAAGGTGGGGACACTGAAGCTTTCTTT.

The V call is TRBV28, the J call TRBJ2-7; 10 positions match TRBD1. Germline values: CDR1 MDHEN, CDR2 SYDVKM. This CDR3 is built from 14 residues. With V trimmed by 4 bases and J by 1 base, 1 base remained unmatched. CDR3 nucleotides: TGTGCCAGCAGTTGGGGACAGGGGTCCTACGAGCAGTACTTC. Amino acids: CASSWGQGSYEQYF.

The rearrangement joins TRBV5-6 to TRBJ1-2, with TRBD1 identical over 8 bases. The CDR3 is 14 amino acids. Germline CDR1 is SGHDT and CDR2 is YYEEEE. The junction had 10 bases not matched to a gene; V was cut back by 4 bases and J by 8 bases. For the CDR3, the DNA is TGTGCCAGCAGCACCCCACAGGGGGTGGAAGGCTACACCTTC. Amino acid sequence: CASSTPQGVEGYTF.

J is TRBJ2-5 and V is TRBV7-8; the match to TRBD2 covers 13 bases. Germline lookup yields CDR1 SGHVS and CDR2 FQNEAQ. Trimming cost V 5 bases and J 1 base; bases outside gene matches: 4. CDR3 length: 16 residues. The CDR3 loop is CASSLTSGGVQETQYF. The CDR3, as DNA: TGTGCCAGCAGCCTCACTAGCGGGGGGGTCCAAGAGACCCAGTACTTC.

Only a few counts were recorded for this clone. The V and J genes are TRBV28 and TRBJ1-2; 8 bases are a match to TRBD1. CDR3 length equals 14 residues. V was pared by 4 bases and J by 4 bases, with 5 bases of the junction left unmatched. The germline CDR1 and CDR2 sequences are MDHEN and SYDVKM. The CDR3 bases are TGTGCCAGCAGTTCACAGGGGGATCTCTATGGCTACACCTTC. This gives the protein CASSSQGDLYGYTF.

The rearrangement joins TRBV5-1 to TRBJ1-2; D not certain. The CDR3 consists of 14 residues. Germline V gene sequence: CDR1 SGHRS, CDR2 YFSETQ. V was shortened by 0 bases and J by 2 bases, with 8 bases between the two germline ends. In nucleotides, the CDR3 is TGCGCCAGCAGCTTGGCCGCGGCAAACTATGGCTACACCTTC. This sequence encodes CASSLAAANYGYTF.

V gene TRBV18 combines with J gene TRBJ1-1, with D hard to call. The germline gives CDR1 KGHSH, CDR2 LQKENI. CDR3 length: 13 residues. Trimming took 7 bases from V and 2 from J, leaving 11 bases between them. CDR3 coding DNA: TGTGCCAGCTTTACAGAGGGAAACACTGAAGCTTTCTTT. Protein sequence: CASFTEGNTEAFF.

This rearrangement joins TRBV28 to TRBJ2-2; 8 bases fit TRBD1. The CDR3 has 14 residues. The ends lost 7 bases at V and 4 bases at J; junction bases unmatched: 5. The V gene's germline CDR1 is MDHEN and CDR2 SYDVKM. The CDR3 coding sequence is TGTGCCAGCATCCGGGACAGGCTCACCGGGGAGCTGTTTTTT. Its translation: CASIRDRLTGELFF.

The chain uses TRBV29-1 and TRBJ2-3; 8 bases fit TRBD1. The V gene's germline CDR1 is SQVTM and CDR2 ANQGSEA. After removal of 7 bases from V and 3 bases from J, the junction contained 15 bases not matched to a gene. The CDR3 is 16 residues long. The CDR3 DNA reads TGCAGCGGCCGCGGGGTAAACAGGGGGTCGACAGATACGCAGTATTTT. Protein product: CSGRGVNRGSTDTQYF.

The chain carries TRBV3-1 (or the pseudogene TRBV3-2) and TRBJ1-3; no reliable D call. Germline loops: CDR1 LGHDT, CDR2 YNNKEL (reference sequence). The CDR3 contains 15 residues. Deletions cut 4 bases from V and 4 bases from J, with 14 bases between. CDR3: CASSLYRGGGNTIYF. CDR3 in DNA: TGTGCCAGCAGCCTCTACAGAGGAGGAGGAAACACCATATATTTT.

This sequence joins TRBV10-2 and TRBJ1-1; TRBD1 matches at 11 bases. Germline values: CDR1 WSHSY, CDR2 SAAADI. This CDR3 has 13 residues. The V segment lost 7 bases and the J segment 4 bases; nucleotides outside the gene matches: 2. CDR3 bases: TGCGCCAGCACCGGACAGGGGGCCACTGAAGCTTTCTTT. Translation gives CASTGQGATEAFF.

The chain employs TRBV2 and TRBJ2-5; 10 nucleotides align to TRBD2. The CDR3 has 15 amino acids. Germline loops: CDR1 SNHLY, CDR2 FYNNEI. Trimming at V came to 6 bases and at J to 2 bases, leaving 6 bases not matched to a gene. In DNA, the CDR3 is TGTGCCAGCAGCACACTACTAGCGGGGCAAGAGACCCAGTACTTC. It is translated as CASSTLLAGQETQYF.

The chain recombines TRBV7-2 with TRBJ1-3; TRBD1 matches 7 bases. This CDR3 region has 16 residues. The trim removed 2 bases at V and 4 bases at J, leaving 8 bases unmatched. CDR1 and CDR2 (germline): SGHTA, FQGNSA. The CDR3 region is CASSLSTGAVGNTIYF. For the CDR3, the DNA is TGTGCCAGCAGCTTATCCACAGGGGCGGTAGGAAACACCATATATTTT.

V usage is TRBV6-5 and J usage is TRBJ1-1; unclear D gene. V was pared by 7 bases and J by 4 bases, with 13 bases between. The CDR3 runs to 13 residues. Germline CDR1 MNHEY, CDR2 SVGAGI. The CDR3 nucleotides read TGTGCCAGCAAAGCGGGAGGGTTCACTGAAGCTTTCTTT. This sequence encodes CASKAGGFTEAFF.

This chain connects TRBV5-1 to TRBJ2-1; D gene uncertain. The CDR3 covers 15 residues. The germline V gene encodes CDR1 SGHRS and CDR2 YFSETQ. V gave up 5 bases and J gave up 4 bases, with 16 bases separating them. CDR3 in amino acids: CASRDKRGLYNEQFF. CDR3 nucleotides: TGCGCCAGCAGGGATAAGAGAGGCTTATACAATGAGCAGTTCTTC.